The table lists the clone carrying this T cell receptor beta chain with a few counts. The target antigen is unknown. The CDR3 runs 16 residues. The V gene lost 0 bases and the J gene lost 2 bases, with 13 bases spanning the gap. Germline CDR1 is GTSNPN and CDR2 is SVGIG (reference sequence). The PCR ran on 60 Vbeta and 13 Jbeta primers. Sequenced by immunoSEQ multiplex PCR; TCRdb stores in-frame clones only, minus some. The repertoire has more than 85,000 clones, about 75% of them found once; the top ten carry 9.5% to 13%. This specimen belongs to a study of cytomegalovirus exposure and HLA in healthy donors. In the study overall: Out of about 360 genotyped donors, approximately 84% belonged to the Caucasian-associated ancestry cluster.

Study-wide findings and caveats: HLA restriction was apparent for most CMV-associated TCR beta chains in a later analysis. A missense DCLRE1C variant was associated with V- and J-gene trimming of TCR beta chains in a later analysis, and an independent cohort replicated the association.

The source is a man younger than 40 in good health and CMV-seropositive. The chain has TRBV30 and TRBJ2-2; D gene ambiguous. The material sequenced was PBMCs. The chain's CDR3 is CAWSVTPGGNTGELFF. In DNA, the CDR3 is TGTGCCTGGAGTGTGACCCCCGGCGGCAACACCGGGGAGCTGTTTTTT.